The T cell receptor (beta chain) described here comes from a study of blood T cells in healthy people across ages. This clonotype was recorded only once. The antigen is unknown. Those donating, healthy Caucasian individuals from Russia, were aged roughly 6 to 100. Each donor had 9 to 10 milliliters of peripheral blood drawn. Study observations and caveats: TCR beta diversity correlated strongly with naive T cell percentage. Fewer expanded clones and more diversity marked long-lived versus aged donors.

Combining a sample-barcoded 5' primer with a J-beta primer mix, a second PCR ran for roughly 7 to 11 cycles. In TCRdb, the 5' RACE reads were re-called with MiXCR into one record per CDR3 protein. This table holds over 1,200,000 distinct CDR3 sequences, almost 60% found once. Trimming took off 6 bases at V and 1 base at J, with 15 bases between the two ends. This CDR3 spans 15 amino acids. The germline V gene encodes CDR1 MNHEY and CDR2 SMNVEV (reference sequence). Specimen: blood. J is TRBJ1-1 and V is TRBV27, with unresolved D. The TCR comes from a man between 18 and 29 years old in good health. The CDR3 region is CASSSNSGGNTEAFF. CDR3 nucleotide sequence: TGTGCCAGCAGCTCAAACTCCGGAGGGAACACTGAAGCTTTCTTT.